This TCR beta chain appears in the sequencing data of a study of T cells after somatic rescue of genetic block. Assay used: immunoSEQ multiplex PCR; TCRdb lists only in-frame clones, some missing. The table lists about 63,000 clones, approximately 90% of them singletons. This clone was observed a handful of times. V shed 4 bases and J shed 5 bases, with 12 bases lying between them. Germline CDR1 reads SGHRS; CDR2 reads YFSETQ. CDR3 size: 14 residues. The sequenced sample consisted of peripheral blood mononuclear cells (PBMCs). The receptor's source is a man between 40 and 49 years old. The chain has TRBV5-1 and TRBJ2-2; D is perhaps TRBD2 (5 bases). For the CDR3, the DNA is TGCGCCAGCAGCCGGCAGTCGGGAACCGGGGAGCTGTTTTTT. Amino acids: CASSRQSGTGELFF.